These 28 T cell receptor beta chains were all obtained from the same sample, sequenced in a study of human T cells and chemical hapten exposure. Time point in this sample: pre-sensitization, week 0. Treatment of the sample: therapeutic diphenylcyclopropenone sensitization with weekly scalp DPC. TCRdb analysed the RACE reads with MiXCR anew, one entry per CDR3 protein. The repertoire consists of about 120,000 distinct CDR3 sequences, with about 13% occurring once and the leading ten covering around 2.8%. The specimen was whole blood, collected in connection with sensitization to the hapten diphenylcyclopropenone (DPC). The receptors derive from a woman aged 18-29 years with alopecia areata. Some clones in this sample may be carry-over from other donors' samples.

This clonotype was seen once. This rearrangement joins TRBV2 to TRBJ2-5; TRBD2 is a possible D gene (6 bases). This CDR3 comprises 14 residues. Per the germline V gene, CDR1 is SNHLY and CDR2 is FYNNEI. V lost 6 bases and J lost 5, with 16 bases in between. The CDR3 DNA sequence: TGTGCCAGCAGGTCCGGGACTGGAGGGGAGACCCAGTACTTC. It codes for CASRSGTGGETQYF.

This clonotype occurred many times. This rearrangement joins TRBV7-9 to TRBJ1-2; unclear D gene. V was clipped by 2 bases and J by 1 base, with 8 bases between them. Germline CDR1 reads SEHNR; CDR2 reads FQNEAQ (reference sequence). This CDR3 region has 14 residues. The CDR3 is CASSLTEINYGYTF. The CDR3 DNA follows: TGTGCCAGCAGCTTAACGGAGATTAACTATGGCTACACCTTC.

This clonotype was counted many times. The gene calls are TRBV6-2 or TRBV6-3 and TRBJ2-1; a possible D gene is TRBD2 (5 bases). This CDR3 spans 16 amino acids. Germline V CDR1 and CDR2: MNHEY, SVGEGT. V was shortened by 4 bases and J by 8 bases, with 21 bases between the two germline ends. The CDR3 here is CASSWEFGNPLHEQFF. CDR3 bases: TGTGCCAGCAGTTGGGAGTTTGGAAATCCTTTGCATGAGCAGTTCTTC.

The chain carries TRBV5-5 and TRBJ2-5; D is unclear. The CDR3 loop spans 14 amino acids. Germline loops: CDR1 SGHKS, CDR2 YYEKEE (reference sequence). Trimming removed 0 bases from V and 5 bases from J, with 11 bases in between. As DNA, the CDR3 is TGTGCCAGCAGCTTGGTTGACTTGGGGGAGACCCAGTACTTC. Amino acids: CASSLVDLGETQYF. Looking up the rest from reference TRBV5-5 and TRBJ2-5 gives the full variable domain: DAGVTQSPTHLIKTRGQQVTLRCSPISGHKSVSWYQQVLGQGPQFIFQYYEKEERGRGNFPDRFSARQFPNYSSELNVNALLLGDSALYLCASSLVDLGETQYFGPGTRLLVL.

The gene calls are TRBV4-3 and TRBJ2-6; no clear D. The CDR3 spans 13 residues. CDR1 and CDR2 from the germline V gene are LGHNA and YSLEER. The V and J ends lost 2 bases and 4 bases respectively, with 3 bases between them. CDR3 bases: TGCGCCAGCAGCCAATTGGGGGCCAACGTCCTGACTTTC. It codes for CASSQLGANVLTF.

This clonotype was observed a few times. CDR3 bases: TGCAGTGCTAGAGATCAGGGCAGGGGTGGCTTGTACGAGCAGTACTTC. This sequence encodes CSARDQGRGGLYEQYF. The chain uses TRBV20-1 and TRBJ2-7; TRBD1 is a possible D gene (6 bases). CDR1 and CDR2 (germline): DFQATT, SNEGSKA (reference sequence). The CDR3 consists of 16 residues. V was trimmed by 0 bases and J by 4 bases, leaving 19 bases between them.

The chain uses TRBV5-5 and TRBJ2-1; 8 bases fit TRBD1. This CDR3 region has 16 residues. Trimming at V came to 4 bases and at J to 0 bases, leaving 6 bases not matched to a gene. Germline-derived CDR1 and CDR2 are SGHKS and YYEKEE (reference sequence). CDR3 DNA sequence: TGTGCCAGCAGCCCCCTGGACAGGGTCTCCTACAATGAGCAGTTCTTC. Protein: CASSPLDRVSYNEQFF.

This clonotype was picked up a small number of times. V usage is TRBV5-1 and J usage is TRBJ1-1; D unresolved. V was cut by 0 bases and J by 1 base, with 7 bases left in between. From germline, CDR1 is SGHRS and CDR2 YFSETQ. This CDR3 is built from 14 residues. Here the CDR3 reads CASSLVSPNTEAFF. CDR3 DNA: TGCGCCAGCAGCTTGGTGTCGCCGAACACTGAAGCTTTCTTT.

This clonotype was detected a few times. This chain connects TRBV11-3 to TRBJ2-1, with D unclear. V was pared by 0 bases and J by 8 bases, with 11 bases between. This CDR3 comprises 14 residues. Per germline, CDR1 SGHNT and CDR2 YENEEA. CDR3 bases: TGTGCCAGCAGCTTAGATTTTTGGCCCGATGAGCAGTTCTTC. The encoded protein is CASSLDFWPDEQFF.

The CDR3 DNA reads TGTGCCAGCAGCTTCCCGGTCGACCCACTACAGGGTACCTCGGACGAGCAGTTCTTC. Amino acid sequence: CASSFPVDPLQGTSDEQFF. The chain recombines TRBV11-2 with TRBJ2-1; tentative D call: TRBD1 (6 bases). CDR1 and CDR2 from the germline V gene are SGHAT and FQNNGV. V was cut by 3 bases and J by 10 bases, with 31 bases left in between. This CDR3 contains 19 residues. Together with reference TRBV11-2 and TRBJ2-1, the CDR3 gives the full variable domain: EAGVAQSPRYKIIEKRQSVAFWCNPISGHATLYWYQQILGQGPKLLIQFQNNGVVDDSQLPKDRFSAERLKGVDSTLKIQPAKLEDSAVYLCASSFPVDPLQGTSDEQFFGPGTRLTVL.

The V gene is TRBV25-1, the J gene TRBJ2-7, with D possibly TRBD2 on 6 matching bases. The CDR3 has 16 amino acids. The ends were cut back, 7 bases at V and 0 bases at J, with 19 bases in the middle. The germline gives CDR1 MGHDK, CDR2 SYGVNS. For the CDR3, the DNA is TGTGCCAGCACCCCTAACAGCGGGTCTAGCTCCTACGAGCAGTACTTC. Its protein is CASTPNSGSSSYEQYF.

The chain couples TRBV7-8 to TRBJ1-1; D gene unclear. This CDR3 spans 14 amino acids. In germline, CDR1 is SGHVS, CDR2 FQNEAQ. Trimming took 0 bases from V and 1 from J, leaving 6 bases between them. Here the CDR3 reads CASSLAAGNTEAFF. CDR3 coding DNA: TGTGCCAGCAGCTTAGCGGCGGGGAACACTGAAGCTTTCTTT.

Only a few counts were recorded for this clonotype. CDR3 DNA: TGTGCCAGCAGCTTAGGGGGGGGACCCCAGCATTTT. It translates to CASSLGGGPQHF. The V gene is TRBV7-6, the J gene TRBJ1-5, with D possibly matching TRBD1 (5 bases). Germline CDR1 SGHVS, CDR2 FNYEAQ. This CDR3 has 12 residues. V lost 1 base, J lost 10 bases, and 8 bases lay in between.

This clonotype has more than one count but fewer than ten. The chain employs TRBV4-3 and TRBJ1-5; D gene unclear. The germline gives CDR1 LGHNA, CDR2 YSLEER. The CDR3 has 13 residues. V was shortened by 3 bases and J by 4 bases, with 7 bases between the two germline ends. The CDR3 coding sequence is TGCGCCAGCAGCCATGGACGAAATCAGCCCCAGCATTTT. Translated: CASSHGRNQPQHF.

This clonotype was observed at least ten times. The rearrangement uses TRBV18 and TRBJ1-1; D unclear. Trimming shortened V by 1 base and J by 1 base, and 10 bases separated the two germline ends. CDR3 length: 15 amino acids. The V gene's germline CDR1 is KGHSH and CDR2 LQKENI. CDR3 sequence: CASSPQSLGNTEAFF. The CDR3 DNA reads TGTGCCAGCTCACCACAGAGTCTTGGGAACACTGAAGCTTTCTTT.

The rearrangement uses TRBV5-4 and TRBJ2-5, with no clear D. V was trimmed by 1 base and J by 5 bases, leaving 6 bases between them. The CDR3 consists of 12 residues. Germline V gene sequence: CDR1 SGHNT, CDR2 YYREEE (reference sequence). As DNA, the CDR3 is TGTGCCAGCAGCTTGTGGGCTGAGACCCAGTACTTC. It codes for CASSLWAETQYF.

The chain couples TRBV7-9 to TRBJ2-2; D possibly corresponds to TRBD1 (6 bases). In germline, CDR1 is SEHNR, CDR2 FQNEAQ (reference sequence). With 0 bases removed from V and 6 bases from J, the gap between germline ends came to 14 bases. The CDR3 consists of 16 residues. Here the CDR3 DNA reads TGTGCCAGCAGCTTAGCGAGAGGGGGTGCCGCCGGGGAGCTGTTTTTT. Its translation is CASSLARGGAAGELFF.

This clonotype was observed a few times. The rearrangement links TRBV20-1 to TRBJ2-3; the D is unclear. V was shortened by 5 bases and J by 0 bases, with 9 bases between the two germline ends. The length of the CDR3 is 13 residues. Germline V gene data show CDR1 as DFQATT and CDR2 as SNEGSKA (reference sequence). The CDR3 DNA sequence: TGCAGTGCTGCAATCTCTAGCACAGATACGCAGTATTTT. Protein product: CSAAISSTDTQYF.

This clonotype was observed at least ten times. CDR3 loop: CASSAPDRRNSPLHF. DNA for the CDR3: TGTGCCAGCAGCGCCCCGGACAGGCGTAATTCACCCCTCCACTTT. The gene calls are TRBV9 and TRBJ1-6; 7 bases map to TRBD1. The ends lost 3 bases at V and 6 bases at J; junction bases unmatched: 6. The CDR3 contains 15 residues. CDR1 is SGDLS and CDR2 is YYNGEE in the germline V gene.

The chain is built from TRBV9 and TRBJ1-4; D unclear. Looked up from germline, CDR1 is SGDLS and CDR2 is YYNGEE. Trimming shortened V by 0 bases and J by 8 bases, and 11 bases separated the two germline ends. The CDR3 consists of 14 residues. The CDR3 DNA is TGTGCCAGCAGCGTAGACTGGGAAGGGGAAAAACTGTTTTTT. This translates into CASSVDWEGEKLFF.

Only one count was recorded for this clonotype. This rearrangement joins TRBV2 to TRBJ1-2, with D unresolved. CDR3 length equals 13 residues. Germline V lookup: CDR1 SNHLY, CDR2 FYNNEI. V was trimmed by 6 bases and J by 5 bases, leaving 13 bases between them. The CDR3 reads CASRTDGRYGYTF. The CDR3 DNA follows: TGTGCCAGCAGGACCGACGGGAGATATGGCTACACCTTC.

The chain carries TRBV29-1 and TRBJ1-2; D is undetermined. Trimming removed 1 base at V and 6 bases at J, with 6 bases between. Germline assignment: CDR1 SQVTM and CDR2 ANQGSEA. The CDR3 has 11 residues. The CDR3, as DNA: TGCAGCGTTGAAGTACGGAATGGCTACACCTTC. Its translation is CSVEVRNGYTF.

The V and J genes are TRBV5-5 and TRBJ2-1, with 8 bases lining up with TRBD1. After removal of 1 base from V and 10 bases from J, the junction contained 13 bases not matched to a gene. This CDR3 contains 16 residues. In germline, CDR1 is SGHKS, CDR2 YYEKEE (reference sequence). CDR3 in DNA: TGTGCCAGCAGCTTGACGGGGACAGGTTCTACAGGGGAGCAGTTCTTC. It translates to CASSLTGTGSTGEQFF.

This clonotype was seen more than once but under ten times. The chain combines TRBV6-2 or TRBV6-3 with TRBJ2-2; maybe TRBD1 (6 bases). CDR1 and CDR2 from the germline V gene are MNHEY and SVGEGT. V dropped 8 bases and J dropped 7 bases, with 8 bases sitting between them. The CDR3 runs to 11 residues. CDR3 DNA sequence: TGTGCCAGCTCACAGGGCGGGGAGCTGTTTTTT. Encoded protein: CASSQGGELFF.

This clonotype was seen only a few times. This sequence joins TRBV7-8 and TRBJ2-7; TRBD1 matches 9 bases. Germline CDR1 is SGHVS and CDR2 is FQNEAQ. The CDR3 is made up of 17 amino acids. Trimming at V came to 5 bases and at J to 5 bases, leaving 16 bases not matched to a gene. CDR3 protein: CASSLQPGQGLMNEQYF. The CDR3 region has the DNA TGTGCCAGCAGCCTGCAGCCGGGACAGGGATTGATGAACGAGCAGTACTTC.

This clonotype was seen a few times. The V and J genes are TRBV15 and TRBJ2-7; D tentatively reads TRBD1 or TRBD2 (5 bases each). Germline CDR1 LNHNV, CDR2 YYDKDF (reference sequence). V shed 1 base and J shed 1 base, with 8 bases lying between them. The CDR3 extends over 14 amino acids. The CDR3 DNA is TGTGCCACCAGCAGAGGAGGGGATTCCTACGAGCAGTACTTC. It yields the protein CATSRGGDSYEQYF.

This chain joins TRBV3-1 and TRBJ2-1; 8 bases fit TRBD2. V was pared by 1 base and J by 3 bases, with 5 bases of the junction left unmatched. Germline CDR1 is LGHDT and CDR2 is YNNKEL (reference sequence). The CDR3 has 16 amino acids. CDR3 nucleotides: TGTGCCAGCAGCCAAGCCGGACTAGCCGGCTACAATGAGCAGTTCTTC. Amino acids: CASSQAGLAGYNEQFF.

This clonotype was observed a few times. The chain is built from TRBV20-1 and TRBJ2-3; TRBD1 matches 8 bases. This CDR3 contains 15 residues. With V trimmed by 6 bases and J by 5 bases, 13 bases remained unmatched. CDR1 is DFQATT and CDR2 is SNEGSKA in the germline V gene (reference sequence). CDR3 sequence (DNA): TGCAGTGCGAAAGCTATAGGACAGGGTAAAGATACGCAGTATTTT. Protein product: CSAKAIGQGKDTQYF.